The 4 T cell receptor beta chains listed next were all sequenced from one sample in a study of identical twins. TCRdb passed the 5' RACE reads through MiXCR, listing each CDR3 protein once. The sample lists 570,000 or so distinct CDR3 sequences; 9.5% to 10% were seen once. These data also featured in a second study, about yellow fever vaccine responses in identical twins.

The sequenced sample was PBMCs. The source of these receptors is a woman under 30 in good health.

This clonotype was observed a handful of times. The chain employs TRBV20-1 and TRBJ2-3; 7 nucleotides align to TRBD2. V was clipped by 3 bases and J by 6 bases; unmatched bases: 9. The CDR3 loop spans 14 amino acids. The germline V gene encodes CDR1 DFQATT and CDR2 SNEGSKA (reference sequence). CDR3 in amino acids: CSARAAGVGDTQYF. In nucleotides, the CDR3 is TGCAGTGCTAGGGCGGCGGGAGTTGGCGATACGCAGTATTTT.

This chain joins TRBV5-4 and TRBJ2-7; TRBD2 aligns across 8 bases. Looked up from germline, CDR1 is SGHNT and CDR2 is YYREEE (reference sequence). This CDR3 has 14 amino acids. J lost 7 bases, V lost 2 bases, and 8 bases had no gene match. CDR3 region: CASSFSGKISEQYF. Here the CDR3 DNA reads TGTGCCAGCAGCTTTAGCGGGAAGATCTCAGAGCAGTACTTC.

A few counts support this clonotype. The chain employs TRBV11-2 and TRBJ2-6; D is perhaps TRBD1 (6 bases). The length of the CDR3 is 18 residues. V lost 5 bases to trimming and J lost 0 bases, with 17 bases between them. Per the germline V gene, CDR1 is SGHAT and CDR2 is FQNNGV. Here the CDR3 DNA reads TGTGCCAGCAGCCCGGGACATCCCCTTGCCTCTGGGGCCAACGTCCTGACTTTC. Protein sequence: CASSPGHPLASGANVLTF.

This clonotype was detected a few times. The chain is built from TRBV6-2 or TRBV6-3 and TRBJ2-2, with 7 bases lining up with TRBD2. CDR3 length: 15 amino acids. Germline assignment: CDR1 MNHEY and CDR2 SVGEGT. V shed 5 bases, J shed 7 bases, and the junction held 10 bases outside the gene matches. The CDR3 region is CASSKGGGSSGELFF. The CDR3, as DNA: TGTGCCAGCAGTAAAGGTGGCGGGAGCAGCGGGGAGCTGTTTTTT.